This T cell receptor (beta chain) was sequenced for a study of blood T cells in healthy people across ages. As for this clonotype: Its antigen is currently unknown.

CDR1 SGHVS and CDR2 FQNEAQ come from the germline V gene. This CDR3 region has 14 residues. Isolation of PBMCs gave at least 6 million cells per sample. A J-beta primer mix and a sample-barcoded 5' primer were used in a second PCR of about 7 to 12 cycles. Tagging of each cDNA molecule was performed by a template-switch adaptor with 12 random nucleotides. TCRdb re-derived calls from the 5' RACE reads in MiXCR, one entry per CDR3 protein. The table shows 550,000 to 700,000 distinct CDR3 sequences, with approximately 30% occurring only once. Study findings and constraints: TCR beta diversity tracked closely with naive T cell percentage.

The sequenced sample was blood. V usage is TRBV7-8 and J usage is TRBJ2-5; a possible D gene is TRBD2 (6 bases). The end of the DNA is better explained by TRBJ2-7, so the J call may be wrong. The TCR was taken from a woman in her seventies in good health. Here the CDR3 reads CASSTEGLSYEQYF. The CDR3 nucleotides are TGTGCCAGCAGCACTGAGGGACTCTCCTACGAGCAGTACTTC.